These T cell receptor beta chains were read from a single sample in a study of CD8+CD57+ T cells in acquired aplastic anemia. TCRdb independently ran MiXCR on the reads; one entry per CDR3 protein. The sample lists around 430,000 distinct CDR3 sequences, over 25% occurring once. The sequencing sample was made of sorted CD4+, CD8+, or CD8+CD57+ T cells (not recorded which) from PBMCs. Every receptor here comes from a human donor with aplastic anemia. CDR3s include the opening cysteine and the closing phenylalanine or tryptophan. The D gene is left open where the match is weak. For some rows the clone size is stated as once, few or many, or as a class when expanded; others skip it.

>few|TRBD1|TRBV20-1|TRBJ2-7
CSARDYGTGITEQYF
TGCAGTGCTAGAGATTATGGGACAGGGATAACTGAGCAGTACTTC
>-|TRBD1|TRBV5-1|TRBJ1-1
CASSPAGTAWGTEAFF
TGCGCCAGCAGCCCCGCGGGGACAGCCTGGGGCACTGAAGCTTTCTTT
>few|TRBD2|TRBV20-1|TRBJ2-1
CSAVTSGSLNEQFF
TGCAGTGCCGTAACTAGCGGGAGCTTAAATGAGCAGTTCTTC
>-|-|TRBV7-2|TRBJ2-6
CASSPAVSGANVLTF
TGTGCCAGCAGCCCCGCCGTCTCTGGGGCCAACGTCCTGACTTTC
>-|-|TRBV6-2/TRBV6-3|TRBJ1-4
CASSYSGSNEKLFF
TGTGCCAGCAGTTACTCGGGGTCTAACGAAAAACTGTTTTTT
>once|TRBD1|TRBV2|TRBJ1-6
CASSPRDSNNSPLHF
TGTGCCAGCAGTCCGCGGGACAGCAATAATTCACCCCTCCACTTT
>many|TRBD1|TRBV20-1|TRBJ1-2
CSARAGTGEGGYTF
TGCAGTGCTAGAGCCGGGACAGGGGAGGGAGGCTACACCTTC
>many|TRBD2|TRBV19|TRBJ2-1
CACQRTSGYNEQFF
TGTGCCTGTCAAAGGACTAGCGGCTACAATGAGCAGTTCTTC
>-|-|TRBV10-1|TRBJ2-5
CASSLEASATQETQYF
TGCGCCAGCAGCTTGGAGGCTAGCGCGACCCAAGAGACCCAGTACTTC
>-|TRBD1|TRBV29-1|TRBJ2-5
CSVGTGGLETQYF
TGCAGCGTCGGGACAGGGGGTCTAGAGACCCAGTACTTC
>many|TRBD1|TRBV19|TRBJ2-7
CATKEDREDYEQYF
TGTGCCACTAAAGAGGACAGGGAAGACTACGAGCAGTACTTC
>few|-|TRBV7-9|TRBJ1-2
CASSHGTYGYTF
TGTGCCAGCAGCCATGGGACCTATGGCTACACCTTC
>few|TRBD1|TRBV5-4|TRBJ1-2
CASSLTRDRLDLGYGYTF
TGCGCCAGCAGCTTGACACGGGACAGGTTGGACCTGGGCTATGGCTACACCTTC
>many|-|TRBV7-2|TRBJ2-3
CASSFYSDTQYF
TGTGCCAGCAGCTTTTATTCAGATACGCAGTATTTT
>many|TRBD1|TRBV19|TRBJ1-5
CASSPGTGAQPQHF
TGTGCCAGTAGTCCCGGGACAGGGGCTCAGCCCCAGCATTTT
>many|TRBD1|TRBV2|TRBJ2-7
CAGRGTGFSYEQYF
TGTGCCGGGCGAGGGACAGGGTTTAGCTACGAGCAGTACTTC
>-|-|TRBV5-6|TRBJ2-7
CASSLIREATYEQYF
TGTGCCAGCAGCTTGATCAGGGAAGCAACCTACGAGCAGTACTTC
>-|TRBD1|TRBV2|TRBJ1-6
CAIPKQGSNSPLHF
TGTGCCATACCGAAACAGGGGTCTAATTCACCCCTCCACTTT
>many|TRBD1|TRBV15|TRBJ2-7
CATSAGQGGDEQYF
TGTGCCACCAGCGCGGGACAGGGGGGCGACGAGCAGTACTTC
>few|-|TRBV28|TRBJ1-1
CASSLAGGGGMNTEAFF
TGTGCCAGCAGTTTGGCAGGTGGGGGGGGCATGAACACTGAAGCTTTCTTT
>many|TRBD2|TRBV15|TRBJ2-2
CATSRDLTLGLAGELFF
TGTGCCACCAGCAGAGATTTAACTCTTGGACTAGCCGGGGAGCTGTTTTTT
>few|-|TRBV4-2|TRBJ1-1
CASSPHGKGRAEAFF
TGTGCCAGCAGCCCCCACGGGAAGGGGAGGGCTGAAGCTTTCTTT
>few|TRBD1|TRBV10-3|TRBJ2-2
CAMTWDRGTGELFF
TGTGCCATGACCTGGGACAGGGGCACCGGGGAGCTGTTTTTT
>-|-|TRBV7-2|TRBJ1-5
CASSPANQPQHF
TGTGCCAGCAGCCCCGCAAATCAGCCCCAGCATTTT
>once|-|TRBV2|TRBJ1-2
CASRFGRANYGYTF
TGTGCCAGCCGCTTCGGACGAGCTAACTATGGCTACACCTTC
>few|-|TRBV5-1|TRBJ1-1
CASSSDPEVTEAFF
TGCGCCAGCAGCTCTGACCCAGAGGTGACTGAAGCTTTCTTT
>few|-|TRBV19|TRBJ1-5
CASNLGGNSNQPQHF
TGTGCCAGCAACTTGGGGGGGAATAGCAATCAGCCCCAGCATTTT
>-|-|TRBV12-3/TRBV12-4|TRBJ2-2
CASEKGGELFF
TGTGCCAGCGAGAAGGGCGGGGAGCTGTTTTTT
>many|-|TRBV2|TRBJ1-2
CASSPIGSNYGYTF
TGTGCCAGCAGTCCAATTGGGTCTAACTATGGCTACACCTTC
>-|-|TRBV10-1|TRBJ1-1
CASSHQALGGTEAFF
TGCGCCAGCAGTCACCAGGCCCTAGGAGGCACTGAAGCTTTCTTT
>many|-|TRBV15|TRBJ1-1
CATSTGAGPDTEAFF
TGTGCCACCAGCACCGGGGCAGGGCCGGACACTGAAGCTTTCTTT
>-|-|TRBV25-1|TRBJ1-6
CASSFQGRNSPLHF
TGTGCCAGCAGTTTTCAGGGCCGTAATTCACCCCTCCACTTT
>many|-|TRBV29-1|TRBJ2-7
CSVEIPSSSSYEQYF
TGCAGCGTTGAAATACCGTCCTCGAGCTCCTACGAGCAGTACTTC
>-|-|TRBV6-1|TRBJ2-7
CASSEARSGREQYF
TGTGCCAGCAGTGAAGCGAGATCAGGGAGGGAGCAGTACTTC
>-|-|TRBV5-6|TRBJ2-7
CASSAVGVFYEQYF
TGTGCCAGCAGCGCGGTGGGAGTATTTTACGAGCAGTACTTC
>many|-|TRBV2|TRBJ2-7
CASTRLTYEQYF
TGTGCCAGCACTAGGCTTACATACGAGCAGTACTTC
>few|-|TRBV7-3|TRBJ2-3
CASSLGASEVDTQYF
TGTGCCAGCAGCTTAGGTGCTAGCGAGGTAGATACGCAGTATTTT
>many|TRBD2|TRBV25-1|TRBJ2-7
CASSAGGYEQYF
TGTGCCAGCAGTGCGGGGGGCTACGAGCAGTACTTC
>few|-|TRBV7-9|TRBJ2-7
CASSLRQNIYEQYF
TGTGCCAGCAGCTTACGACAGAACATCTACGAGCAGTACTTC
>-|-|TRBV5-5|TRBJ1-3
CASSLEAGGSGNTIYF
TGTGCCAGCAGCTTGGAGGCCGGGGGCTCTGGAAACACCATATATTTT
>many|-|TRBV7-2|TRBJ2-1
CASSLASGSEQFF
TGTGCCAGCAGCTTAGCGTCCGGGTCGGAGCAGTTCTTC
>few|-|TRBV10-3|TRBJ1-1
CASSYPDRNTEAFF
TGTGCCAGCAGTTACCCAGACCGGAACACTGAAGCTTTCTTT
>-|-|TRBV27|TRBJ1-6
CASSHGLDKTLHF
TGTGCCAGCAGTCACGGACTGGATAAGACCCTCCACTTT
>many|-|TRBV19|TRBJ1-5
CASSVGFNQPQHF
TGTGCCAGTAGCGTAGGCTTCAATCAGCCCCAGCATTTT
>-|TRBD2|TRBV20-1|TRBJ2-1
CSAPGLADNEQFF
TGCAGTGCTCCTGGACTAGCGGACAATGAGCAGTTCTTC
>-|-|TRBV2|TRBJ1-1
CASSVGWDTEAFF
TGTGCCAGCAGTGTGGGTTGGGACACTGAGGCTTTCTTT
>many|-|TRBV7-6|TRBJ2-1
CASSLMSNEQFF
TGTGCCAGCAGCTTAATGTCCAATGAGCAGTTCTTC
>many|-|TRBV7-9|TRBJ1-2
CASGGEGGYTF
TGTGCCAGCGGGGGAGAAGGTGGCTACACCTTC
>-|-|TRBV5-1|TRBJ2-5
CASSLRFSQTQETQYF
TGCGCCAGCAGCTTGCGTTTTAGCCAAACCCAAGAGACCCAGTACTTC
>many|-|TRBV29-1|TRBJ2-6
CSVADSGANVLTF
TGCAGCGTTGCTGACTCTGGGGCCAACGTCCTGACTTTC
>many|-|TRBV7-8|TRBJ1-2
CASSPHGVTYGYTF
TGTGCCAGCAGCCCCCATGGCGTAACCTATGGCTACACCTTC
>many|-|TRBV19|TRBJ1-2
CASSISVYGYTF
TGTGCCAGTAGTATAAGCGTCTATGGCTACACCTTC
>many|TRBD1|TRBV7-6|TRBJ1-2
CASREGASHGYTF
TGTGCCAGCAGGGAGGGGGCATCGCATGGCTACACCTTC
>many|TRBD2|TRBV20-1|TRBJ2-7
CSAVTSGSFSYEQYF
TGCAGTGCCGTAACTAGCGGGAGCTTCTCCTACGAGCAGTACTTC
>-|-|TRBV7-2|TRBJ2-7
CASSQDGTSYEQYF
TGTGCCAGCAGCCAAGATGGGACTTCCTACGAGCAGTACTTC
>many|-|TRBV29-1|TRBJ2-6
CSVGTSGANVLTF
TGCAGCGTCGGGACCTCTGGGGCCAACGTCCTGACTTTC
>many|-|TRBV15|TRBJ2-1
CATSREHAEQFF
TGTGCCACCAGCAGAGAACATGCTGAGCAGTTCTTC